This T cell receptor beta chain was found in a study of T-cell memory formation after mild COVID-19. Study-level findings and limits: CD4+ contracting clones lay mainly in CM and EM, CD8+ ones in EMRA. Clones shrinking from day 15 to 85 showed even CD4/CD8 mixes; later expanders tilted CD4+. Some clones that responded were present in memory (sampled pre-infection), which suggests cross-reactive memory joined.

Germline lookup yields CDR1 SEHNR and CDR2 FQNEAQ (reference sequence). CDR3 length: 16 amino acids. V dropped 5 bases and J dropped 3; count of bases not matched to a gene: 7. This clonotype was detected a few times. The antigen is unknown. Via MiXCR, TCRdb re-called the 5' RACE reads, giving one row per CDR3 protein. The table lists around 250,000 distinct CDR3 sequences, 15% of them singletons, with 2.1% in the top ten. The sequence derives from an adult woman who had mild COVID-19 (a few samples of this study predate the infection). Cell type and time point are not known. What was sequenced was PBMCs or a T cell subset sorted from them (not recorded which). The J gene is TRBJ1-6, the V gene TRBV7-9; 7 bases line up with TRBD1. CDR3 region: CASSLLQGNYNSPLHF. The CDR3 DNA is TGTGCCAGCAGCCTACTACAGGGGAACTATAATTCACCCCTCCACTTT.